This passage covers 23 T cell receptor beta chains from one sample sequenced in a study of T cell repertoires in cytomegalovirus infection. A single record per CDR3 protein comes from TCRdb applying MiXCR to the reads. The sample has a few hundred thousand distinct CDR3 sequences; almost 40% are singletons. The antigens for these receptors are not known. Sequenced material: cultured PBMCs, taken from culture after CMV antigen stimulation. Source of these receptors: a human donor in good health (CMV status not recorded). Some clones in this sample may be carry-over from other donors' samples.

The J gene is TRBJ2-3, the V gene TRBV12-3 or TRBV12-4; 15 bases are shared with TRBD2. V shed 5 bases, J shed 1 base, and the junction held 7 bases outside the gene matches. This CDR3 spans 18 amino acids. This CDR3 reads CASSPRTSGRVGTDTQYF. The CDR3 DNA follows: TGTGCCAGCAGTCCTAGGACTAGCGGGAGGGTGGGCACAGATACGCAGTATTTT.

J is TRBJ2-7 and V is TRBV6-2 or TRBV6-3; D not resolved. This CDR3 comprises 12 residues. Germline CDR1 reads MNHEY; CDR2 reads SVGEGT. The V and J ends lost 7 bases and 8 bases respectively, with 15 bases between them. The CDR3 loop is CASKNSPTKQYF. The CDR3 DNA is TGTGCCAGCAAGAACAGCCCTACGAAGCAGTACTTC.

V and J are TRBV6-1 and TRBJ2-3; weak D call: TRBD1 (7 bases). This CDR3 has 18 amino acids. The V end lost 4 bases, the J end lost 3 bases, and 23 bases lay between the germline ends. The germline CDR1 and CDR2 sequences are MNHNS and SASEGT. The DNA of the CDR3 is TGTGCCAGCAGTGGGAGGGCAGGGGGTCCGATACGGACAGATACGCAGTATTTT. Translating gives CASSGRAGGPIRTDTQYF.

The chain couples TRBV19 to TRBJ2-1; 16 nucleotides match TRBD2. The CDR3 runs 20 residues. The junction had 13 bases not matched to a gene; V was cut back by 5 bases and J by 3 bases. CDR1 and CDR2 (germline): LNHDA, SQIVND (reference sequence). DNA of the CDR3: TGTGCCAGTAGTTCGTCGACGGGACTAGCGGGAGGGGACTTCTACAATGAGCAGTTCTTC. It yields the protein CASSSSTGLAGGDFYNEQFF.

The chain recombines TRBV12-3 or TRBV12-4 with TRBJ2-1, with 8 bases lining up with TRBD2. V trimming: 3 bases; J trimming: 8 bases; junction bases outside the gene matches: 9. The CDR3 contains 15 residues. In DNA form, the CDR3 reads TGTGCCAGCAGTTTTTGGACTAGCATATTCGATGAGCAGTTCTTC. Protein: CASSFWTSIFDEQFF.

The table lists this clonotype with a few counts. V and J are TRBV12-3 or TRBV12-4 and TRBJ2-7; 7 nucleotides match TRBD2. The V gene end was trimmed by 0 bases and the J gene end by 7 bases; junction bases not matched to a gene: 6. The CDR3 sequence is 14 residues long. The CDR3 coding sequence is TGTGCCAGCAGTTTAGCGGGGGGGTTGGTGGAGCAGTACTTC. Residues: CASSLAGGLVEQYF.

This clonotype was recorded a few times. The chain carries TRBV27 and TRBJ1-6; possible D gene TRBD1, 5 bases. Germline lookup yields CDR1 MNHEY and CDR2 SMNVEV (reference sequence). This CDR3 spans 15 amino acids. Trimming took off 0 bases at V and 9 bases at J, with 12 bases between the two ends. In DNA form, the CDR3 reads TGTGCCAGCAGTTTATCGGGTCGGGGGAGTTCACCCCTCCACTTT. Residues: CASSLSGRGSSPLHF.

The chain combines TRBV20-1 with TRBJ2-1, with 10 bases aligning to TRBD2. Germline loops: CDR1 DFQATT, CDR2 SNEGSKA (reference sequence). The CDR3 extends over 18 amino acids. J was trimmed by 3 bases and V by 6 bases; bases with no gene match: 17. CDR3 amino acids: CSAIVRASGRVRYNEQFF. The CDR3 DNA sequence: TGCAGTGCGATAGTGAGGGCTAGCGGGAGAGTACGCTACAATGAGCAGTTCTTC.

This clonotype was picked up a small number of times. The V gene is TRBV11-2, the J gene TRBJ2-2, with 12 bases lining up with TRBD2. J was trimmed by 5 bases and V by 5 bases; bases with no gene match: 6. Germline V lookup: CDR1 SGHAT, CDR2 FQNNGV. The CDR3 has 16 amino acids. The CDR3 nucleotides are TGTGCCAGCAGCAACCGACTAGCGGGAGAAACCGGGGAGCTGTTTTTT. It is translated as CASSNRLAGETGELFF.

J is TRBJ1-1 and V is TRBV30, with no clear D. Germline CDR1 and CDR2: GTSNPN and SVGIG (reference sequence). The CDR3 consists of 13 residues. The germline V and J ends were trimmed by 6 bases and 4 bases, with 15 bases remaining between them. The CDR3 region is CACTKFEGTEAFF. CDR3 in DNA: TGTGCCTGTACGAAGTTTGAGGGCACTGAAGCTTTCTTT. Full variable domain (rest looked up from reference TRBV30 and TRBJ1-1): SQTIHQWPATLVQPVGSPLSLECTVEGTSNPNLYWYRQAAGRGLQLLFYSVGIGQISSEVPQNLSASRPQDRQFILSSKKLLLSDSGFYLCACTKFEGTEAFFGQGTRLTVV.

The chain has TRBV2 and TRBJ2-1; D is unresolved. This CDR3 spans 15 amino acids. Per the germline V gene, CDR1 is SNHLY and CDR2 is FYNNEI. Trimming took off 6 bases at V and 0 bases at J, with 12 bases between the two ends. The CDR3 here is CASRDAKSSYNEQFF. CDR3 nucleotide sequence: TGTGCCAGCAGGGACGCGAAGAGCTCCTACAATGAGCAGTTCTTC.

V and J are TRBV28 and TRBJ2-7; 9 nucleotides align to TRBD1. The germline V gene has CDR1 MDHEN and CDR2 SYDVKM. The CDR3 is 16 amino acids. J gave up 6 bases and V 4 bases, and 13 bases lay outside the gene matches. CDR3 nucleotide sequence: TGTGCCAGCAGTTCCACAGGGGGCGAGCTATTTTCCGAGCAGTACTTC. Amino acid sequence: CASSSTGGELFSEQYF.

The rearrangement uses TRBV12-3 or TRBV12-4 and TRBJ2-2, with D possibly TRBD2 on 7 matching bases. The V gene lost 5 bases and the J gene lost 4 bases, with 11 bases spanning the gap. This CDR3 has 14 residues. DNA for the CDR3: TGTGCCAGCAGTAGGGGGGGGTCCACCGGGGAGCTGTTTTTT. It is translated as CASSRGGSTGELFF.

This clonotype was seen many times. V is TRBV7-2 and J is TRBJ2-2, with 9 bases identical to TRBD1. CDR1 and CDR2 (germline): SGHTA, FQGNSA. The CDR3 loop spans 15 amino acids. V was clipped by 3 bases and J by 4 bases; unmatched bases: 3. The CDR3 coding sequence is TGTGCCAGCAGCTTCCGACAGGGGGGCACCGGGGAGCTGTTTTTT. As protein: CASSFRQGGTGELFF.

This clonotype was counted only a few times. The V call is TRBV12-3 or TRBV12-4, the J call TRBJ1-1; weak D call: TRBD1 (5 bases). The CDR3 has 15 amino acids. The V gene lost 2 bases and the J gene lost 3 bases, with 13 bases spanning the gap. CDR3 loop: CASSLFPDRYTEAFF. CDR3 sequence (DNA): TGTGCCAGCAGTTTATTCCCCGACAGATACACTGAAGCTTTCTTT.

The chain joins TRBV6-1 to TRBJ1-6; 10 bases align to TRBD1. Per germline, CDR1 MNHNS and CDR2 SASEGT. V was clipped by 5 bases and J by 6 bases; unmatched bases: 4. The CDR3 covers 15 residues. The CDR3 protein is CASSRDRGSNSPLHF. The CDR3 DNA sequence: TGTGCCAGCAGTCGGGACAGGGGTAGTAATTCACCCCTCCACTTT.

The chain uses TRBV10-3 and TRBJ2-3; TRBD2 matches at 13 bases. After removal of 6 bases from V and 4 bases from J, the junction contained 4 bases not matched to a gene. CDR3 length: 15 amino acids. CDR1 ENHRY and CDR2 SYGVKD come from the germline V gene. This CDR3 is CAISGTSGAPDTQYF. CDR3 nucleotide sequence: TGTGCCATCAGCGGGACTAGCGGGGCTCCAGATACGCAGTATTTT.

The genes are TRBV12-3 or TRBV12-4 and TRBJ1-5, with TRBD1 as a possible D gene (5 bases). V was clipped by 4 bases and J by 4 bases, with 14 bases between them. The CDR3 sequence is 15 residues long. The CDR3 nucleotides read TGTGCCAGCAGTTCTCCAGCCCAGGGAAATCAGCCCCAGCATTTT. Translated: CASSSPAQGNQPQHF.

The CDR3 loop reads CSARRTSGDNEQFF. For the CDR3, the DNA is TGCAGTGCTAGACGGACTAGCGGAGACAATGAGCAGTTCTTC. The chain uses TRBV20-1 and TRBJ2-1; TRBD2 aligns across 10 bases. The germline V gene encodes CDR1 DFQATT and CDR2 SNEGSKA (reference sequence). The CDR3 sequence is 14 residues long. The V segment lost 2 bases and the J segment 5 bases; nucleotides outside the gene matches: 3.

This clonotype was observed a handful of times. The rearrangement joins TRBV7-8 to TRBJ1-5; maybe TRBD1 (5 bases). The germline V and J ends were trimmed by 0 bases and 0 bases, with 12 bases remaining between them. CDR1 is SGHVS, CDR2 FQNEAQ, per germline. The CDR3 runs to 17 residues. Written as DNA, the CDR3 is TGTGCCAGCAGCTTAGCCGGGCAGGGCCATAGCAATCAGCCCCAGCATTTT. This gives the protein CASSLAGQGHSNQPQHF. Drawing the rest from reference TRBV7-8 and TRBJ1-5, the complete variable domain is GAGVSQSPRYKVAKRGQDVALRCDPISGHVSLFWYQQALGQGPEFLTYFQNEAQLDKSGLPSDRFFAERPEGSVSTLKIQRTQQEDSAVYLCASSLAGQGHSNQPQHFGDGTRLSIL.

In this sample, this clonotype turned up a few times. The V and J genes are TRBV7-2 and TRBJ1-5; D possibly corresponds to TRBD1 (5 bases). V gave up 5 bases and J gave up 2 bases, with 13 bases separating them. This CDR3 is built from 15 residues. Germline CDR1 reads SGHTA; CDR2 reads FQGNSA. The CDR3 nucleotides are TGTGCCAGCAGCCCAGATGGGGGAGGCAATCAGCCCCAGCATTTT. Translation: CASSPDGGGNQPQHF.

The genes are TRBV7-2 and TRBJ2-5; 7 bases match TRBD2. This CDR3 comprises 14 residues. Germline V CDR1 and CDR2: SGHTA, FQGNSA. V shed 1 base and J 5 bases; nucleotides not matched to a gene: 4. This CDR3 reads CASSLGKGGETQYF. Written as DNA, the CDR3 is TGTGCCAGCAGCTTAGGGAAGGGAGGGGAGACCCAGTACTTC. The variable domain in full, completed from reference TRBV7-2 and TRBJ2-5, reads GAGVSQSPSNKVTEKGKDVELRCDPISGHTALYWYRQSLGQGLEFLIYFQGNSAPDKSGLPSDRFSAERTGGSVSTLTIQRTQQEDSAVYLCASSLGKGGETQYFGPGTRLLVL.

With regard to this clonotype: A single base separates this from a much larger clone, so it may be a read error. This sequence joins TRBV7-4 and TRBJ1-1, with D perhaps matching TRBD1 (6 bases). Germline-derived CDR1 and CDR2 are SGHVT and SQSDAQ. The CDR3 consists of 15 residues. Between the trimmed V and J ends, which lost 3 bases and 1 base, there was a span of 12 bases. CDR3 residues: CASSLWDKPNTEAFF. The CDR3 DNA reads as TGTGCCAGCAGCTTGTGGGACAAGCCGAACACTGAAGCTTTCTTT.